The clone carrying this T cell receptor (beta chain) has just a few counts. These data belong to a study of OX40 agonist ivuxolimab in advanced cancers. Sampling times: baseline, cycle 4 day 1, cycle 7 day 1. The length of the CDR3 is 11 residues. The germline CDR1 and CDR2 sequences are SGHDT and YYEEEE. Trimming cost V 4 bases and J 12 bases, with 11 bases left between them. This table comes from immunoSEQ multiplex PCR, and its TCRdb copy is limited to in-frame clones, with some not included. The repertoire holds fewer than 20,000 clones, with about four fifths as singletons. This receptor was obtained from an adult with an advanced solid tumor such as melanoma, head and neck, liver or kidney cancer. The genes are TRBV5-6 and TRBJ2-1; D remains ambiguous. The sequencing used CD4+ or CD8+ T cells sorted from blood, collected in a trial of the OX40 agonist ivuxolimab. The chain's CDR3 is CASSPGMGQFF. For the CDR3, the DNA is TGTGCCAGCAGCCCTGGAATGGGGCAGTTCTTC.